This record concerns one TCR beta chain sequence. CD8+ and CD4+ T cells from blood underwent TCR beta sequencing, which was carried out in a high-throughput format. While CD8+ and CD4+ T cells were isolated negatively, TEMRA cells were enriched by FACS. V was cut by 7 bases and J by 8 bases, with 9 bases left in between. The germline V gene has CDR1 SNHLY and CDR2 FYNNEI. The CDR3 is 11 residues long. This specimen belongs to a study of CD8 T cells in Susac syndrome. After extraction with the RNeasy kit, about 0.45 to 1 ug of the RNA was reverse transcribed using random hexamers. Across 54 Vbeta and 13 Jbeta, immunoSEQ multiplex PCR amplified TCR beta CDR3. One entry per CDR3 protein, called by TCRdb with MiXCR from the immunoSEQ multiplex PCR reads. The repertoire consists of about 160,000 distinct CDR3 sequences, with roughly 95% occurring once and the leading ten covering roughly 0.12%.

The sample consisted of CD4+ T cells from PBMCs. The chain uses TRBV2 and TRBJ2-4, with a weak D call TRBD1 (6 bases). This sequence originates from a human donor with Susac syndrome. CDR3 DNA: TGTGCCAGCACCTCAGGGGACATTCAGTACTTC. Residues: CASTSGDIQYF.